These 14 T cell receptor beta chains were sequenced from one sample in a study of blood T cells in healthy people across ages. Next came a second PCR, run for roughly 6 to 11 cycles, which used a sample-barcoded 5' primer along with a J-beta primer mix. TCRdb re-derived calls from the 5' RACE reads in MiXCR, one entry per CDR3 protein. This sample has some 1.8 million distinct CDR3 sequences, with roughly two fifths found just once. The source material was blood. Source of these receptors: a human donor in good health.

The CDR3 sequence is CASSLAGAVDQPQHF. The CDR3 DNA is TGTGCCAGCAGCTTGGCGGGGGCTGTTGATCAGCCCCAGCATTTT. V and J are TRBV7-2 and TRBJ1-5; possible D gene TRBD1, 6 bases. The CDR3 is 15 amino acids. The ends were cut back, 3 bases at V and 5 bases at J, with 14 bases in the middle. Looked up from germline, CDR1 is SGHTA and CDR2 is FQGNSA.

This clonotype was observed a few times. J is TRBJ2-4 and V is TRBV12-3 or TRBV12-4; D perhaps matches TRBD1 (6 bases). The ends were cut back, 3 bases at V and 8 bases at J, with 17 bases in the middle. The CDR3 runs to 15 residues. CDR3 region: CASSLGAGWSDIQYF. The CDR3 DNA sequence: TGTGCCAGCAGTTTGGGGGCAGGGTGGTCGGACATTCAGTACTTC.

This rearrangement joins TRBV6-6 to TRBJ2-1; weak D call: TRBD2 (5 bases). The CDR3 is 14 amino acids. From germline, CDR1 is MNHNY and CDR2 SVGAGI (reference sequence). Between the trimmed V and J ends, which lost 5 bases and 5 bases, there was a span of 13 bases. Here the CDR3 reads CASSPQDLNNEQFF. CDR3 DNA: TGTGCCAGCAGTCCCCAGGACTTAAACAATGAGCAGTTCTTC.

This clonotype appeared once. A junction boundary mismatches the germline segment, possibly from a read error. This chain uses TRBV6-1 with TRBJ2-3; D remains unclear. The CDR3 consists of 11 residues. The V gene's germline CDR1 is MNHNS and CDR2 SASEGT. CDR3 amino acids: CVSEMEDTQYF. The DNA for the CDR3 is TGTGTCAGCGAGATGGAAGATACGCAGTATTTT.

Here the CDR3 reads CSARDPSGDGPMEQYF. Here the CDR3 DNA reads TGCAGTGCTAGAGATCCCTCCGGGGACGGTCCTATGGAGCAGTACTTC. The chain carries TRBV20-1 and TRBJ2-5; D is possibly TRBD1 or TRBD2 (5 bases each). This CDR3 spans 16 amino acids. The germline V and J ends were trimmed by 0 bases and 11 bases, with 25 bases remaining between them. Germline CDR1 reads DFQATT; CDR2 reads SNEGSKA (reference sequence).

The chain couples TRBV4-3 to TRBJ2-3; 14 bases align to TRBD2. The CDR3 covers 18 residues. J lost 3 bases, V lost 1 base, and 6 bases had no gene match. The germline V gene has CDR1 LGHNA and CDR2 YSLEER. CDR3 DNA sequence: TGCGCCAGCAGCCAAGGGGCCGGGACTAGCGGGGGAACAGATACGCAGTATTTT. Residues: CASSQGAGTSGGTDTQYF.

About this clonotype itself: The missing conserved phenylalanine or tryptophan at the end of this CDR3 makes a read error likely. The chain joins TRBV4-1 to TRBJ2-7; D perhaps matches TRBD1 (6 bases). Deletions cut 4 bases from V and 4 bases from J, with 17 bases between. Germline loops: CDR1 MGHRA, CDR2 YSYEKL. The CDR3 covers 15 residues. CDR3 in amino acids: CASSRSLLGGYEQYC. The CDR3 DNA follows: TGCGCCAGCAGCCGGTCTCTATTAGGGGGATACGAGCAGTACTGC.

This clonotype was counted between two and nine times. The chain is built from TRBV15 and TRBJ2-7; 8 bases line up with TRBD1. The V and J ends lost 5 bases and 2 bases, in that order; junction bases with no gene match: 5. There are 14 residues in the CDR3. Germline V gene lookup returns CDR1 LNHNV and CDR2 YYDKDF (reference sequence). DNA of the CDR3: TGTGCCACCAGCGGGGACAGGACTACCTACGAGCAGTACTTC. Translated: CATSGDRTTYEQYF.

This chain joins TRBV30 and TRBJ2-7; a weak D match, TRBD1 (7 bases). The CDR3 runs to 11 residues. Deletions cut 8 bases from V and 3 bases from J, with 11 bases between. CDR1 is GTSNPN and CDR2 is SVGIG in the germline V gene (reference sequence). The CDR3 spells CAHQGGYEQYF. CDR3 sequence (DNA): TGTGCCCATCAGGGGGGCTACGAGCAGTACTTC.

The chain recombines TRBV12-3 or TRBV12-4 with TRBJ1-2; TRBD1 agrees at 7 bases. This CDR3 is 13 amino acids long. The ends lost 6 bases at V and 9 bases at J; junction bases unmatched: 10. CDR3 residues: CASSRGQITSYTF. CDR3 sequence (DNA): TGTGCCAGCAGCCGGGGACAGATCACTAGCTACACCTTC.

J is TRBJ2-7 and V is TRBV7-6; D perhaps matches TRBD1 (6 bases). Trimming stripped 1 base from V and 3 bases from J, with 13 bases between. Germline CDR1 SGHVS, CDR2 FNYEAQ. The CDR3 totals 15 residues. CDR3 sequence reads: CASSLEGPTGYEQYF. The CDR3 DNA follows: TGTGCCAGCAGCTTAGAGGGTCCGACAGGCTACGAGCAGTACTTC. The whole variable domain, remainder taken from reference TRBV7-6 and TRBJ2-7, is GAGVSQSPRYKVTKRGQDVALRCDPISGHVSLYWYRQALGQGPEFLTYFNYEAQQDKSGLPNDRFSAERPEGSISTLTIQRTEQRDSAMYRCASSLEGPTGYEQYFGPGTRLTVT.

The V gene is TRBV3-1, the J gene TRBJ1-1, with D possibly TRBD1 on 6 matching bases. Germline CDR1 LGHDT, CDR2 YNNKEL (reference sequence). Trimming cost V 7 bases and J 10 bases, with 19 bases left between them. The CDR3 runs 13 residues. The CDR3, as DNA: TGTGCCAGCATCCCGGACAGCGGCTCTGGAGCTTTCTTT. Translating gives CASIPDSGSGAFF.

The chain is built from TRBV11-2 and TRBJ2-1; D is undetermined. Between the trimmed V and J ends, which lost 1 base and 8 bases, there was a span of 12 bases. The CDR3 sequence is 14 residues long. The germline CDR1 and CDR2 sequences are SGHAT and FQNNGV. The CDR3 nucleotides read TGTGCCAGCAGCTTAGCCTCGAGGTTCGATGAGCAGTTCTTC. Amino acids: CASSLASRFDEQFF.

This clonotype has a handful of counts. At one end the junction does not follow the germline gene, possibly because of a read error. V usage is TRBV12-3 or TRBV12-4 and J usage is TRBJ2-3; 7 bases are a match to TRBD1. The CDR3 runs to 13 residues. The CDR3 DNA sequence: TGCGCCAGCAGCCGACAGGGATTAGATACGCAGTATTTT. It encodes CASSRQGLDTQYF.